This T cell receptor (beta chain) was retrieved from a study of shared clonotypes between healthy human individuals. In the study overall: Donor composition was a couple of women and a few men, aged 18 to 49. Overall study findings and caveats: Larger estimated richness was generally recorded for naive subsets relative to memory subsets. Generation probabilities of non-shared clonotypes were lower (relative to those shared by all four donors).

Worth noting for this clone: Antigen: not known.

The germline V and J ends were trimmed by 1 base and 16 bases, with 14 bases remaining between them. Germline CDR1 and CDR2: LGHNA and YSLEER. The CDR3 length is 12 residues. Naive CD8 cells lacked CD45RO and underwent positive selection for CCR7, leaving out terminally differentiated effector memory CD45RA+ cells. Donors comprised healthy HIV-negative adults lacking recent acute infections or vaccinations. Assay used: immunoSEQ multiplex PCR; TCRdb lists only in-frame clones, some missing. The table includes about 820,000 clones, about 92% detected once. The source is a man aged 25 to 45 in good health. The J gene is TRBJ2-4, the V gene TRBV4-3; a possible D gene is TRBD2 (5 bases). The sequencing sample was made of naive CD8+ T cells sorted from blood. The CDR3 spells CASSQGISERYF. The CDR3 DNA is TGCGCCAGCAGCCAAGGGATTAGCGAGAGATACTTC.